This is a list of T cell receptor beta chains from one sample in a study of CD8 T cells in Susac syndrome. Using its own MiXCR run on the immunoSEQ multiplex PCR reads, TCRdb lists one record per CDR3 protein. The sample records about 73,000 distinct CDR3 sequences, approximately 94% being singletons. The sequencing sample was made of CD8+ T cells from PBMCs. Receptors originate from a human donor with multiple sclerosis. Each CDR3 is given with its conserved first and last residue. Fields, in order: J gene, V gene, clone size, D gene, CDR3 protein, CDR3 DNA. D genes are given only for firm matches. Only part of the rows carry a size: once, few, many, or a class if the clone is expanded.

TRBJ2-1 | TRBV10-3 | NA | TRBD1 | CAIAPTGNEQFF | TGTGCCATCGCCCCGACAGGGAATGAGCAGTTCTTC
TRBJ2-5 | TRBV6-2/TRBV6-3 | NA | NA | CASSLRTAGETQYF | TGTGCCAGCAGTCTGCGGACTGCGGGGGAGACCCAGTACTTC
TRBJ2-3 | TRBV6-5 | NA | NA | CASMGTWADTQYF | TGTGCCAGCATGGGGACTTGGGCAGATACGCAGTATTTT
TRBJ2-7 | TRBV9 | NA | TRBD2 | CASSDATSGRSRGEQYF | TGTGCCAGCAGCGATGCGACTAGCGGGAGGTCTAGAGGCGAGCAGTACTTC
TRBJ2-1 | TRBV19 | NA | NA | CASSRLPLDRYNEQFF | TGTGCCAGTAGCCGGCTCCCATTGGACCGCTACAATGAGCAGTTCTTC
TRBJ2-2 | TRBV29-1 | NA | NA | CSVTGNTGELFF | TGCAGCGTTACAGGGAACACCGGGGAGCTGTTTTTT
TRBJ2-7 | TRBV5-6 | NA | TRBD1 | CASSADRDSYEQYF | TGTGCCAGCAGCGCCGACAGGGATTCCTACGAGCAGTACTTC
TRBJ2-3 | TRBV6-2/TRBV6-3 | NA | TRBD2 | CASTSGRADTQYF | TGTGCCAGCACTAGCGGGAGGGCGGATACGCAGTATTTT
TRBJ1-2 | TRBV7-9 | NA | NA | CASSPGAAHYGYTF | TGTGCCAGCAGCCCTGGGGCAGCCCACTATGGCTACACCTTC
TRBJ2-7 | TRBV6-1 | NA | NA | CASSELGPYEQYF | TGTGCCAGCAGTGAACTGGGGCCCTACGAGCAGTACTTC
TRBJ2-4 | TRBV14 | NA | NA | CASSQSALAKNIQYF | TGTGCCAGCAGCCAATCAGCGCTAGCCAAAAACATTCAGTACTTC
TRBJ2-1 | TRBV20-1 | NA | NA | CSNGRENEQFF | TGCAGCAACGGTCGGGAGAATGAGCAGTTCTTC
TRBJ1-5 | TRBV7-9 | NA | NA | CASSPKGQDQPQHF | TGTGCCAGCAGCCCAAAGGGGCAGGATCAGCCCCAGCATTTT
TRBJ2-7 | TRBV6-1 | NA | TRBD1 | CASSEETGDYEQYF | TGTGCCAGCAGTGAAGAGACAGGGGACTACGAGCAGTACTTC
TRBJ1-5 | TRBV5-6 | NA | TRBD1 | CASSVGTGGQPQHF | TGTGCCAGCAGCGTGGGGACAGGGGGTCAGCCCCAGCATTTT
TRBJ1-2 | TRBV7-9 | NA | TRBD1 | CASSPPSGGQYGYTF | TGTGCCAGCAGCCCGCCATCGGGGGGACAGTATGGCTACACCTTC
TRBJ2-5 | TRBV7-9 | NA | NA | CASSLSGSGEETQYF | TGTGCCAGCAGCTTAAGTGGTAGCGGCGAAGAGACCCAGTACTTC
TRBJ2-7 | TRBV5-4 | NA | NA | CASSPSESTYEQYF | TGTGCCAGCAGCCCCTCTGAGTCGACCTACGAGCAGTACTTC
TRBJ1-2 | TRBV4-3 | NA | NA | CASSQDRQEYGYTF | TGCGCCAGCAGCCAAGACCGACAGGAGTATGGCTACACCTTC
TRBJ1-1 | TRBV6-2/TRBV6-3 | NA | TRBD1 | CASTYKGANTEAFF | TGTGCCAGCACTTACAAGGGGGCGAACACTGAAGCTTTCTTT
TRBJ2-7 | TRBV6-5 | NA | NA | CASEGSFREQYF | TGTGCCAGCGAAGGGTCCTTCCGCGAGCAGTACTTC
TRBJ2-5 | TRBV12-3/TRBV12-4 | once | NA | CASSPLGKETQYF | TGTGCCAGCAGTCCACTGGGTAAAGAGACCCAGTACTTC
TRBJ2-1 | TRBV12-3/TRBV12-4 | NA | TRBD2 | CASSQTSVEQFF | TGTGCCAGCAGTCAGACTAGCGTTGAGCAGTTCTTC
TRBJ2-6 | TRBV7-9 | once | TRBD1 | CASSPRAGTASGANVLTF | TGTGCCAGCAGCCCACGCGCCGGGACAGCCTCTGGGGCCAACGTCCTGACTTTC
TRBJ2-3 | TRBV19 | NA | NA | CASTLGGVHTDTQYF | TGTGCCAGTACCCTGGGTGGGGTACACACAGATACGCAGTATTTT
TRBJ1-5 | TRBV7-3 | NA | TRBD1 | CASSLGGGGNQPQHF | TGTGCCAGCAGCTTAGGAGGGGGCGGCAATCAGCCCCAGCATTTT
TRBJ1-1 | TRBV4-2 | NA | NA | CASSHVGGTNTEAFF | TGTGCCAGCAGCCATGTCGGGGGCACGAACACTGAAGCTTTCTTT
TRBJ2-2 | TRBV20-1 | NA | NA | CSAWNTGELFF | TGCAGTGCTTGGAACACCGGGGAGCTGTTTTTT
TRBJ2-3 | TRBV7-8 | few | TRBD1 | CASSLARGRADTQYF | TGTGCCAGCAGCTTGGCGAGGGGGCGGGCAGATACGCAGTATTTT
TRBJ2-5 | TRBV5-6 | NA | NA | CASSQGSQETQYF | TGTGCCAGCAGCCAGGGCAGCCAAGAGACCCAGTACTTC
TRBJ1-1 | TRBV7-9 | NA | NA | CASSGTGRTNTEAFF | TGTGCCAGCAGCGGAACGGGACGGACTAACACTGAAGCTTTCTTT
TRBJ1-1 | TRBV18 | NA | NA | CASSPGTYPEAFF | TGTGCCAGCTCACCAGGCACGTACCCTGAAGCTTTCTTT
TRBJ2-3 | TRBV29-1 | once | NA | CSVDSGLTDTQYF | TGCAGCGTTGATAGCGGCCTCACAGATACGCAGTATTTT
TRBJ2-1 | TRBV7-9 | NA | NA | CASSYLIRTANEQFF | TGTGCCAGCAGCTACCTTATTCGGACAGCAAATGAGCAGTTCTTC
TRBJ1-1 | TRBV20-1 | once | NA | CSAASPAMNTEAFF | TGCAGTGCTGCAAGTCCAGCAATGAACACTGAAGCTTTCTTT
TRBJ2-7 | TRBV5-1 | NA | TRBD1 | CASSGTGGMSYEQYF | TGCGCCAGCAGCGGGACAGGGGGGATGAGTTACGAGCAGTACTTC
TRBJ2-2 | TRBV7-9 | NA | NA | CASSWGLPGTGELFF | TGTGCCAGCAGCTGGGGACTGCCGGGGACCGGGGAGCTGTTTTTT
TRBJ1-5 | TRBV19 | NA | TRBD1 | CASNVAGGSQPQHF | TGTGCCAGTAATGTAGCAGGGGGCTCTCAGCCCCAGCATTTT
TRBJ2-7 | TRBV9 | NA | TRBD2 | CASRQDWTSNEQYF | TGTGCCAGCAGACAAGATTGGACTAGCAACGAGCAGTACTTC
TRBJ2-7 | TRBV6-2/TRBV6-3 | once | NA | CASSYGRGYEQYF | TGTGCCAGCAGTTACGGCAGGGGCTACGAGCAGTACTTC
TRBJ1-2 | TRBV7-9 | NA | TRBD1 | CASSFLGQGNYGYTF | TGTGCCAGCAGCTTCTTGGGACAGGGGAACTATGGCTACACCTTC
TRBJ1-1 | TRBV30 | NA | NA | CAWSVHGNTEAFF | TGTGCCTGGAGTGTACACGGTAACACTGAAGCTTTCTTT
TRBJ1-1 | TRBV2 | NA | NA | CASSVGSLGAFF | TGTGCCAGCAGTGTGGGCAGCCTGGGGGCTTTCTTT
TRBJ1-5 | TRBV20-1 | NA | NA | CSAIPLDSNQPQHF | TGCAGTGCTATACCCCTTGATAGCAATCAGCCCCAGCATTTT
TRBJ2-2 | TRBV27 | NA | NA | CASSLTNANTGELFF | TGTGCCAGCAGTTTAACAAACGCGAACACCGGGGAGCTGTTTTTT